The 18 T cell receptor beta chains in this list originate from one sample, sequenced in a study of blood T cell repertoires in COVID-19. Method: immunoSEQ multiplex PCR; TCRdb's copy keeps in-frame clones and lacks some. The sample lists about 110,000 clones, about nine tenths occurring once. Sequencing input: peripheral blood. The receptors here all came from a human donor in a cohort sampled during active COVID-19.

The gene calls are TRBV28 and TRBJ2-7, with 7 bases fitting TRBD1. The V and J ends lost 6 bases and 2 bases, in that order; junction bases with no gene match: 16. Germline loops: CDR1 MDHEN, CDR2 SYDVKM. CDR3 size: 17 residues. This CDR3 is CASRTGTAKGNTYEQYF. CDR3 DNA: TGTGCCAGCAGGACCGGGACAGCCAAGGGAAATACCTACGAGCAGTACTTC. The full variable domain, rest sourced from reference TRBV28 and TRBJ2-7, is DVKVTQSSRYLVKRTGEKVFLECVQDMDHENMFWYRQDPGLGLRLIYFSYDVKMKEKGDIPEGYSVSREKKERFSLILESASTNQTSMYLCASRTGTAKGNTYEQYFGPGTRLTVT.

V gene TRBV4-1 combines with J gene TRBJ2-5; D gene uncertain. Germline V gene sequence: CDR1 MGHRA, CDR2 YSYEKL. V lost 0 bases and J 4 bases, leaving 6 bases between the germline ends. The CDR3 runs 13 residues. The CDR3 DNA reads TGCGCCAGCAGCCAAGAGGTCAGAGAGACCCAGTACTTC. This sequence encodes CASSQEVRETQYF.

In this sample, this clone turned up a few times. V and J are TRBV6-6 and TRBJ2-5, with 13 bases fitting TRBD2. The CDR3 has 16 residues. CDR1 is MNHNY, CDR2 SVGAGI, per germline (reference sequence). Losses at the gene ends were 4 bases for V and 5 bases for J; bases not matched to a gene: 7. CDR3 nucleotides: TGTGCCAGCAGTTTGACTAGCGGGGGGATGTGGGAGACCCAGTACTTC. It codes for CASSLTSGGMWETQYF.

The gene calls are TRBV2 and TRBJ1-1; D not resolved. Trimming cost V 6 bases and J 1 base, with 9 bases left between them. The CDR3 length is 13 residues. Germline loops: CDR1 SNHLY, CDR2 FYNNEI. In nucleotides, the CDR3 is TGTGCCAGCAGAGCGCAGACGAACACTGAAGCTTTCTTT. It specifies CASRAQTNTEAFF.

The rearrangement uses TRBV18 and TRBJ1-2; D gene uncertain. CDR3 size: 13 residues. Deletions cut 8 bases from V and 7 bases from J, with 17 bases between. CDR1 and CDR2 from the germline V gene are KGHSH and LQKENI. CDR3 DNA: TGTGCCAGCGCCACCAGCCAGCCGGGTGGCTACACCTTC. Encoded protein: CASATSQPGGYTF.

CDR3 nucleotide sequence: TGTGCCAGCTCGGAGTCGGCGAACACCGGGGAGCTGTTTTTT. Translation gives CASSESANTGELFF. This chain uses TRBV9 with TRBJ2-2; D not certain. V was clipped by 7 bases and J by 0 bases, with 10 bases between them. Per germline, CDR1 SGDLS and CDR2 YYNGEE. There are 14 residues in the CDR3.

This chain connects TRBV5-6 to TRBJ1-6; the match to TRBD1 covers 9 bases. The CDR3 extends over 15 amino acids. The V gene end was trimmed by 4 bases and the J gene end by 8 bases; junction bases not matched to a gene: 7. CDR1 and CDR2 (germline): SGHDT, YYEEEE. CDR3 sequence: CASSPWDRAHSPLHF. In nucleotides, the CDR3 is TGTGCCAGCAGCCCGTGGGACAGGGCTCATTCACCCCTCCACTTT.

This clone has only one observation. V and J are TRBV6-1 and TRBJ1-2; a weak D match, TRBD1 (5 bases). CDR1 MNHNS and CDR2 SASEGT come from the germline V gene. CDR3 size: 13 residues. Trimming took off 3 bases at V and 6 bases at J, with 11 bases between the two ends. The CDR3 region is CASSDNLGDGYTF. CDR3 DNA: TGTGCCAGCAGTGATAATTTAGGGGATGGCTACACCTTC.

The chain links TRBV6-5 to TRBJ1-3, with no clear D. Trimming took off 0 bases at V and 0 bases at J, with 6 bases between the two ends. The germline V gene has CDR1 MNHEY and CDR2 SVGAGI. The CDR3 sequence is 15 residues long. Here the CDR3 DNA reads TGTGCCAGCAGTTACTCCGGTAACTCTGGAAACACCATATATTTT. Its protein is CASSYSGNSGNTIYF.

The chain combines TRBV2 with TRBJ1-5; D is unclear. Germline V gene sequence: CDR1 SNHLY, CDR2 FYNNEI. Trimming removed 9 bases from V and 5 bases from J, with 8 bases in between. This CDR3 has 11 amino acids. The CDR3 protein is CARKLYQPQHF. The CDR3 DNA reads as TGTGCCAGAAAACTATATCAGCCCCAGCATTTT.

This chain links TRBV7-9 with TRBJ1-1; the D is unclear. V was pared by 5 bases and J by 1 base, with 14 bases between. The CDR3 extends over 15 amino acids. Germline V CDR1 and CDR2: SEHNR, FQNEAQ (reference sequence). This CDR3 is CASSLSETTNTEAFF. CDR3 DNA: TGTGCCAGCAGCCTTTCCGAGACAACGAACACTGAAGCTTTCTTT.

The chain is built from TRBV5-6 and TRBJ2-5, with 9 bases fitting TRBD1. Trimming cost V 4 bases and J 2 bases; bases outside gene matches: 3. The CDR3 is 14 residues long. CDR1 is SGHDT and CDR2 is YYEEEE in the germline V gene. CDR3 DNA: TGTGCCAGCAGCGTGACAGGGGGTCAAGAGACCCAGTACTTC. It yields the protein CASSVTGGQETQYF.

The chain links TRBV27 to TRBJ1-2; weak D call: TRBD1 (6 bases). V was cut by 3 bases and J by 6 bases, with 14 bases left in between. Germline CDR1 MNHEY, CDR2 SMNVEV (reference sequence). The CDR3 is 14 residues long. This CDR3 reads CASSLRGAVNGYTF. DNA of the CDR3: TGTGCCAGCAGTTTGCGGGGGGCAGTGAATGGCTACACCTTC.

The rearrangement uses TRBV4-2 and TRBJ1-2, with TRBD1 matching 8 bases. The V gene's germline CDR1 is LGHNA and CDR2 YNFKEQ. The CDR3 spans 15 residues. With 4 bases clipped from V and 7 bases from J, the junction kept 11 bases outside the gene matches. The CDR3 reads CASSPPDRDVSGYTF. CDR3 in DNA: TGTGCCAGCAGCCCCCCGGACAGGGACGTGAGTGGCTACACCTTC.

For the CDR3, the DNA is TGCAGCGTTGGACAGGGGGCCGGGGAGCTGTTTTTT. This translates into CSVGQGAGELFF. The chain is built from TRBV29-1 and TRBJ2-2, with TRBD1 identical over 9 bases. The CDR3 length is 12 residues. CDR1 and CDR2 from the germline V gene are SQVTM and ANQGSEA. The V and J ends lost 4 bases and 6 bases, in that order; junction bases with no gene match: 0.

The V gene is TRBV5-1, the J gene TRBJ2-7; D might be TRBD1 (6 bases). From germline, CDR1 is SGHRS and CDR2 YFSETQ. V lost 0 bases, J lost 2 bases, and 9 bases lay in between. This CDR3 contains 14 residues. The CDR3 DNA reads TGCGCCAGCAGCTTGGACGGACAGACCTACGAGCAGTACTTC. This gives the protein CASSLDGQTYEQYF.

This chain connects TRBV15 to TRBJ2-3; no definite D call. Trimming stripped 9 bases from V and 9 bases from J, with 10 bases between. Per the germline V gene, CDR1 is LNHNV and CDR2 is YYDKDF (reference sequence). This CDR3 comprises 10 residues. This CDR3 is CATGTETQYF. CDR3 in DNA: TGTGCCACTGGAACGGAGACGCAGTATTTT. Drawing the rest from reference TRBV15 and TRBJ2-3, the complete variable domain is DAMVIQNPRYQVTQFGKPVTLSCSQTLNHNVMYWYQQKSSQAPKLLFHYYDKDFNNEADTPDNFQSRRPNTSFCFLDIRSPGLGDTAMYLCATGTETQYFGPGTRLTVL.

The chain couples TRBV19 to TRBJ1-1; D perhaps matches TRBD1 (5 bases). Germline assignment: CDR1 LNHDA and CDR2 SQIVND (reference sequence). Trimming removed 3 bases at V and 2 bases at J, with 10 bases between. CDR3 length: 14 residues. The CDR3 spells CASSIWGGNTEAFF. Here the CDR3 DNA reads TGTGCCAGTAGTATCTGGGGGGGTAACACTGAAGCTTTCTTT.